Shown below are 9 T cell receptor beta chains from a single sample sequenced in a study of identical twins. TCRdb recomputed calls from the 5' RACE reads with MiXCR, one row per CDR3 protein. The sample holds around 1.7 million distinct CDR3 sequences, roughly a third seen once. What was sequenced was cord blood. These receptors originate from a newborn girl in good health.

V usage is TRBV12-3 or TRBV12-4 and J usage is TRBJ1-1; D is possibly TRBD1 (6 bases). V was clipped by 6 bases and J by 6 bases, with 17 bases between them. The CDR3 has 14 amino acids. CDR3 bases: TGTGCCAGCAGCGCCCAGGGGTTCATTGCTGAAGCTTTCTTT. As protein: CASSAQGFIAEAFF.

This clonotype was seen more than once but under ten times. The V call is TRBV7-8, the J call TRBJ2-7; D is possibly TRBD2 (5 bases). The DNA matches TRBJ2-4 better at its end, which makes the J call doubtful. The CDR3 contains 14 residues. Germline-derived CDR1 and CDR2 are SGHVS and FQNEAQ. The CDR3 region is CASSPSSEGNIQYF. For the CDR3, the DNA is TGTGCCAGCAGCCCCTCATCCGAGGGAAACATTCAGTACTTC.

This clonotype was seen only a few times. This CDR3 is CASSFWPGPDTEAFF. CDR3 in DNA: TGTGCCAGCAGTTTTTGGCCAGGGCCAGACACTGAAGCTTTCTTT. The chain is built from TRBV12-3 or TRBV12-4 and TRBJ1-1, with D perhaps TRBD1 (5 bases). This CDR3 comprises 15 residues. Trimming removed 3 bases at V and 3 bases at J, with 14 bases between.

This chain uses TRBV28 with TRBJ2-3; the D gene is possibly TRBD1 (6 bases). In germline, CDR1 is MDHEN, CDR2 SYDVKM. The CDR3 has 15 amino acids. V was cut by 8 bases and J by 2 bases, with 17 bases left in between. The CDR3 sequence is CASSTRGADTDTQYF. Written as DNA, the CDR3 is TGTGCCAGCTCAACCAGGGGAGCGGACACAGATACGCAGTATTTT.

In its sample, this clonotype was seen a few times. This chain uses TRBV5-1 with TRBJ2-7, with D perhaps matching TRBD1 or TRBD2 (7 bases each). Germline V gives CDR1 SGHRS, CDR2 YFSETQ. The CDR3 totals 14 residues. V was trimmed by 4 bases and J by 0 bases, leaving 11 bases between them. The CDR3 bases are TGCGCCAGCAGCCGGGGGGACAGCTCCTACGAGCAGTACTTC. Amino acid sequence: CASSRGDSSYEQYF.

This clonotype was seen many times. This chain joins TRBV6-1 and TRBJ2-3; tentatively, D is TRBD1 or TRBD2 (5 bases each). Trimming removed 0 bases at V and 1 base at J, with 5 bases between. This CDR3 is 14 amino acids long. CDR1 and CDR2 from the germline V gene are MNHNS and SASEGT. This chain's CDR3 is CASSEAGGTDTQYF. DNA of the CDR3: TGTGCCAGCAGTGAAGCGGGGGGCACAGATACGCAGTATTTT.

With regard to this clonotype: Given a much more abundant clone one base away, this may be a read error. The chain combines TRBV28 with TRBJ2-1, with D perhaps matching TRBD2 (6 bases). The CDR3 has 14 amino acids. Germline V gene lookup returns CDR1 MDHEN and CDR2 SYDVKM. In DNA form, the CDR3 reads TGTGCCAGCAGTTTAACTGGGGGAGGCAATGAGCGGTTCTTC. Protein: CASSLTGGGNERFF.

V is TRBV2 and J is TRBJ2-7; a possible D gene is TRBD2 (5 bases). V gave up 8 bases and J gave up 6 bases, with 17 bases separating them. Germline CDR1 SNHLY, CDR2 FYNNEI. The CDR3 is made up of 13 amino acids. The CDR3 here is CASLLLVVGEQYF. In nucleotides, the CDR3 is TGTGCCAGCTTATTACTAGTGGTAGGCGAGCAGTACTTC.

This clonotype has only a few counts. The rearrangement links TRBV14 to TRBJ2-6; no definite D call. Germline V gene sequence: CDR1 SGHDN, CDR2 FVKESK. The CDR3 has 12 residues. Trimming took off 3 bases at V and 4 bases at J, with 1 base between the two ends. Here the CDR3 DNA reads TGTGCCAGCAGCCACGGGGCCAACGTCCTGACTTTC. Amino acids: CASSHGANVLTF.